Listed below are T cell receptor beta chains from one sample, sequenced in a study of response to subunit inactivated influenza vaccine. TCRdb used MiXCR to reprocess the RT-PCR reads, holding one entry per CDR3 protein. The sample has 700,000 to 900,000 distinct CDR3 sequences, about 20% seen once. The sample here was PBMCs from blood, taken about 5 days after vaccination. These receptors were taken from a man aged 50-60 years who received an inactivated influenza vaccine. The CDR3 runs from the conserved cysteine through the conserved F or W. The order of the fields is V gene, J gene, CDR3 protein.

v_gene: TRBV7-6
j_gene: TRBJ2-3
CDR3aa: CASSLAGRGTDTQYF

v_gene: TRBV10-2
j_gene: TRBJ2-2
CDR3aa: CASRSGPGELFF

v_gene: TRBV15
j_gene: TRBJ1-1
CDR3aa: CATSRDLTEAFF

v_gene: TRBV24-1
j_gene: TRBJ2-2
CDR3aa: CATSDGGGQGATGELFF

v_gene: TRBV18
j_gene: TRBJ1-2
CDR3aa: CASSPSTGAGGYTF

v_gene: TRBV7-9
j_gene: TRBJ2-3
CDR3aa: CASSERAGGTTDTQYF

v_gene: TRBV20-1
j_gene: TRBJ2-3
CDR3aa: CSAIGDRGLTDTQYF

v_gene: TRBV6-2/TRBV6-3
j_gene: TRBJ2-7
CDR3aa: CASSYMRVTYEQYF

v_gene: TRBV10-3
j_gene: TRBJ2-5
CDR3aa: CAISQGQGETQYF

v_gene: TRBV20-1
j_gene: TRBJ2-3
CDR3aa: CSASQGPDTQYF

v_gene: TRBV30
j_gene: TRBJ1-1
CDR3aa: CAWSRRGGNTEAFF

v_gene: TRBV12-3/TRBV12-4
j_gene: TRBJ2-3
CDR3aa: CASSSGGPTDTQYF

v_gene: TRBV7-6
j_gene: TRBJ2-2
CDR3aa: CASTDQHSTGELFF

v_gene: TRBV6-2/TRBV6-3
j_gene: TRBJ2-3
CDR3aa: CAISHGEGTDTQYF

v_gene: TRBV7-9
j_gene: TRBJ1-5
CDR3aa: CASSLFGVNQPQHF

v_gene: TRBV30
j_gene: TRBJ2-7
CDR3aa: CAWSVNSYEQYF

v_gene: TRBV30
j_gene: TRBJ2-3
CDR3aa: CAWTPGSLRDTQYF

v_gene: TRBV7-2
j_gene: TRBJ1-5
CDR3aa: CASSDSSGQPQHF

v_gene: TRBV11-1
j_gene: TRBJ2-6
CDR3aa: CASSLGLFGANVLTF

v_gene: TRBV6-2/TRBV6-3
j_gene: TRBJ2-2
CDR3aa: CASSYLLGDTGELFF

v_gene: TRBV20-1
j_gene: TRBJ2-7
CDR3aa: CSASGGLANEQYF

v_gene: TRBV5-1
j_gene: TRBJ2-3
CDR3aa: CASSADSGASGGTDTQYF

v_gene: TRBV28
j_gene: TRBJ2-5
CDR3aa: CASSRRGSTQYF

v_gene: TRBV5-5
j_gene: TRBJ2-3
CDR3aa: CASSLEAADTQYF

v_gene: TRBV7-8
j_gene: TRBJ2-1
CDR3aa: CASSLALGDRVVDEQFF

v_gene: TRBV10-3
j_gene: TRBJ1-1
CDR3aa: CAISLRRGSNTEAFF

v_gene: TRBV15
j_gene: TRBJ2-7
CDR3aa: CATSRARGSGEQYF

v_gene: TRBV28
j_gene: TRBJ2-3
CDR3aa: CASSFGGGAGDTQYF

v_gene: TRBV5-5
j_gene: TRBJ1-4
CDR3aa: CASSVGQGNEKLFF

v_gene: TRBV20-1
j_gene: TRBJ2-2
CDR3aa: CSARDLTLSYTGELFF